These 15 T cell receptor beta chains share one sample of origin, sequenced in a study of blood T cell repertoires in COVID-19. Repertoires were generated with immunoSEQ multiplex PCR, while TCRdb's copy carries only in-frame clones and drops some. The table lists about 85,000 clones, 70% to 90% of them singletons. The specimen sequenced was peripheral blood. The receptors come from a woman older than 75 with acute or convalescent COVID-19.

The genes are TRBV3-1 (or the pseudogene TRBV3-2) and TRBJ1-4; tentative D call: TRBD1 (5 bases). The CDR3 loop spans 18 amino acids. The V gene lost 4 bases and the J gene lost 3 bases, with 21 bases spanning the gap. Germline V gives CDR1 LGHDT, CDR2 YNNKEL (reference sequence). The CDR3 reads CASSPRTIARRANEKLFF. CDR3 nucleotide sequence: TGTGCCAGCAGCCCACGGACAATTGCCAGAAGGGCTAATGAAAAACTGTTTTTT.

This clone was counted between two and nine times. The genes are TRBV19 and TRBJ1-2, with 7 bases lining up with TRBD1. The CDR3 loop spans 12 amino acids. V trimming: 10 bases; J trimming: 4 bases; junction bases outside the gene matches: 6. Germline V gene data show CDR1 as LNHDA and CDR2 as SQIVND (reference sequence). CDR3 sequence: CATRQGPYGYTF. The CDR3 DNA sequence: TGTGCCACCCGACAGGGCCCCTATGGCTACACCTTC.

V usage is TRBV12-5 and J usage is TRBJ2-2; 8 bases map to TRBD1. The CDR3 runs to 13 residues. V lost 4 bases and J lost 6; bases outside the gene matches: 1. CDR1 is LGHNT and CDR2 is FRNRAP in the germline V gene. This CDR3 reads CASGSTGAGELFF. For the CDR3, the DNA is TGTGCTAGTGGTTCGACAGGGGCCGGGGAGCTGTTTTTT.

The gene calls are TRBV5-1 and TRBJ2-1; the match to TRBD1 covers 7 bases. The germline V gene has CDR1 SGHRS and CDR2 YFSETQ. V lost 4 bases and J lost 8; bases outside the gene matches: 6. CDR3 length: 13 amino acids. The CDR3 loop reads CASSATGYDEQFF. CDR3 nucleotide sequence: TGCGCCAGCAGCGCGACAGGGTACGATGAGCAGTTCTTC.

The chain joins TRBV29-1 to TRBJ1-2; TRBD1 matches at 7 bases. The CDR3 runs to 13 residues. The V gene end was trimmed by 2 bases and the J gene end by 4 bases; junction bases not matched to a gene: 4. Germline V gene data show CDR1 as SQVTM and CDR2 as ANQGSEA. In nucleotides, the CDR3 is TGCAGCGTTGAAAAGGGACAGATCTATGGCTACACCTTC. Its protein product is CSVEKGQIYGYTF.

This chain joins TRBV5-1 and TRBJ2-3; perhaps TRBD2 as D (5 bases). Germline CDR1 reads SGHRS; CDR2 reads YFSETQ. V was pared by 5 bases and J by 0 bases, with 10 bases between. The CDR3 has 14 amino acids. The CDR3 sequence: CASRGGSSTDTQYF. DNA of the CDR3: TGCGCCAGCAGAGGAGGTTCTAGCACAGATACGCAGTATTTT.

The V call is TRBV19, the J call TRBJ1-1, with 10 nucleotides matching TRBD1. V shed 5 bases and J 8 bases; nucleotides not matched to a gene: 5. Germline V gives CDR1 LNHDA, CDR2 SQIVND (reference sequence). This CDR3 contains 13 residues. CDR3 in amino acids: CASSQQTGGEAFF. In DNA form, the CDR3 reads TGTGCCAGTAGTCAACAGACAGGGGGCGAAGCTTTCTTT.

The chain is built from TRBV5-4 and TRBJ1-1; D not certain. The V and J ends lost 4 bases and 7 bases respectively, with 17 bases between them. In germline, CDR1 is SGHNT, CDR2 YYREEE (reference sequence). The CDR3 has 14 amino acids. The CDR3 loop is CASSASGLNLEAFF. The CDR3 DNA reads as TGTGCCAGCAGCGCCAGCGGGCTGAATCTTGAAGCTTTCTTT.

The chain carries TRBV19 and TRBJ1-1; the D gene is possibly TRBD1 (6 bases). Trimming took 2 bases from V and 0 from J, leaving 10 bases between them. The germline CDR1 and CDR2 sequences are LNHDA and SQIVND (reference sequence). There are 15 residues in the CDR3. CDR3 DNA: TGTGCCAGTAGTATAATGCAGGGGATGAACACTGAAGCTTTCTTT. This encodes CASSIMQGMNTEAFF.

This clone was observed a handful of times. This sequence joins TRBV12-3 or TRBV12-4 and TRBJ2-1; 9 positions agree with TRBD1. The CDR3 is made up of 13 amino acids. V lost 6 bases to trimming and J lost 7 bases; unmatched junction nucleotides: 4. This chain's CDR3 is CASSKGQGNEQFF. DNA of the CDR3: TGTGCCAGCAGCAAGGGACAGGGAAATGAGCAGTTCTTC.

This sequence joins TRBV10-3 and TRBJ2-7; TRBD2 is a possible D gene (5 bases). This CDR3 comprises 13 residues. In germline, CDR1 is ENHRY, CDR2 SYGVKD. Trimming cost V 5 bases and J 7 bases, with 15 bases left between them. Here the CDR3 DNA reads TGTGCCATCAGTCGGCTAGAGGGTAAAGAGCAGTACTTC. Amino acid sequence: CAISRLEGKEQYF.

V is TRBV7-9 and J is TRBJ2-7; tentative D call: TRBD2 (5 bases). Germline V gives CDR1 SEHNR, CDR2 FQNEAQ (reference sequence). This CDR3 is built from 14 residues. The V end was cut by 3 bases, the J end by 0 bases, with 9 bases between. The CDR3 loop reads CASSLDGVSYEQYF. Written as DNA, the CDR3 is TGTGCCAGCAGCTTGGACGGGGTCTCCTACGAGCAGTACTTC.

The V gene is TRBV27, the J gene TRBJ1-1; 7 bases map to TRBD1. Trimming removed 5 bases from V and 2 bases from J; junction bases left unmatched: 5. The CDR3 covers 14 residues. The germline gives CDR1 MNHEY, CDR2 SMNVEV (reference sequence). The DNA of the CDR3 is TGTGCCAGCAGTCTAAGACAGGGTAACACTGAAGCTTTCTTT. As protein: CASSLRQGNTEAFF.

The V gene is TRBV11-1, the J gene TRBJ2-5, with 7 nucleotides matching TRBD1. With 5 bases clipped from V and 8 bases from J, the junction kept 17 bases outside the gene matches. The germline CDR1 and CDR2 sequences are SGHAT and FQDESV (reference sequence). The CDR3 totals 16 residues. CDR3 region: CASSHAYRDSKRTQYF. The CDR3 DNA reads TGTGCCAGCAGCCATGCCTACCGGGACAGCAAGAGAACCCAGTACTTC.

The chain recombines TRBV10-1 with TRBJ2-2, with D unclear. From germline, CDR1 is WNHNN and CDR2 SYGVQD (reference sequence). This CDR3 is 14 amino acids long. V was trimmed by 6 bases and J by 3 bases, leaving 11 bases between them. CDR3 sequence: CASSPLRDTGELFF. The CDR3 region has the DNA TGCGCCAGCAGCCCGCTCCGGGACACCGGGGAGCTGTTTTTT.